These 26 T cell receptor beta chains were sequenced from one sample in a study of blood T cell repertoires in COVID-19. Here immunoSEQ multiplex PCR was the method, and the copy in TCRdb shows in-frame clones only, minus some. In the table there are about 420,000 clones, about 90% of which are singletons. Sequencing used peripheral blood. All receptors come from a man between 18 and 35 years old with COVID-19, enrolled during active disease.

The chain employs TRBV6-6 and TRBJ1-6; no firm D call. V was trimmed by 0 bases and J by 10 bases, leaving 7 bases between them. Germline CDR1 is MNHNY and CDR2 is SVGAGI (reference sequence). This CDR3 is built from 13 residues. This CDR3 is CASSYSRGSPLHF. CDR3 in DNA: TGTGCCAGCAGTTACTCGCGGGGATCACCCCTCCACTTT.

The chain uses TRBV11-2 and TRBJ2-1; the D gene is possibly TRBD1 (6 bases). V was trimmed by 5 bases and J by 10 bases, leaving 18 bases between them. The CDR3 runs to 14 residues. Germline V CDR1 and CDR2: SGHAT, FQNNGV. The CDR3 reads CASSQDSRMYEQFF. DNA of the CDR3: TGTGCCAGCAGCCAGGACAGCAGGATGTACGAGCAGTTCTTC.

The CDR3: CASSHNVGFRSSGNTIYF. DNA of the CDR3: TGTGCCAGCAGCCACAATGTTGGGTTTCGGAGCTCTGGAAACACCATATATTTT. The genes are TRBV3-1 (or the pseudogene TRBV3-2) and TRBJ1-3, with D uncertain. The germline V and J ends were trimmed by 3 bases and 0 bases, with 18 bases remaining between them. Germline loops: CDR1 LGHDT, CDR2 YNNKEL (reference sequence). The CDR3 has 18 residues.

This chain uses TRBV29-1 with TRBJ1-1; unclear D gene. The V and J ends lost 5 bases and 0 bases respectively, with 22 bases between them. In germline, CDR1 is SQVTM, CDR2 ANQGSEA. The CDR3 loop spans 17 amino acids. The CDR3 here is CSVIGRIEEPLNTEAFF. The CDR3 bases are TGCAGCGTTATTGGGAGGATAGAGGAGCCTCTGAACACTGAAGCTTTCTTT.

This clone showed up just once. The chain carries TRBV7-5 and TRBJ2-1; the D call in the table, TRBD2, was not verified against the DNA. TRBV7-5 is shown as a pseudogene. The CDR3 sequence is 18 residues long. The DNA of the CDR3 is TGTGTCAGAAGCCACATACGGACTAGCGGAAGCTCCTACAATGAGCAGTTCTTC. This sequence encodes CVRSHIRTSGSSYNEQFF.

The gene calls are TRBV27 and TRBJ2-2, with 8 nucleotides matching TRBD1. Trimming took 5 bases from V and 1 from J; bases not matched to a gene: 9. The germline CDR1 and CDR2 sequences are MNHEY and SMNVEV (reference sequence). The CDR3 totals 17 residues. The CDR3 bases are TGTGCCAGCAGTCGACGATCCGGGACAGGGAACACCGGGGAGCTGTTTTTT. As protein: CASSRRSGTGNTGELFF.

V usage is TRBV7-6 and J usage is TRBJ1-4, with 7 bases identical to TRBD1. Trimming at V came to 8 bases and at J to 4 bases, leaving 4 bases not matched to a gene. Germline loops: CDR1 SGHVS, CDR2 FNYEAQ. The CDR3 extends over 13 amino acids. The CDR3 bases are TGTGCCAGCTCCCAGGGGGGTAATGAAAAACTGTTTTTT. Translating gives CASSQGGNEKLFF.

This chain uses TRBV14 with TRBJ1-2, with TRBD1 as a possible D gene (5 bases). V was trimmed by 4 bases and J by 2 bases, leaving 14 bases between them. In germline, CDR1 is SGHDN, CDR2 FVKESK. The CDR3 loop spans 15 amino acids. The CDR3 DNA reads as TGTGCCAGCAGCCGCCGGACGGGGGGGAACTATGGCTACACCTTC. As protein: CASSRRTGGNYGYTF.

The sample holds one count of this clone. The CDR3 DNA reads as TGTGCCAGCAGAACTTGGGACAACTCTGGAAACACCATATATTTT. Translating gives CASRTWDNSGNTIYF. The chain couples TRBV6-5 to TRBJ1-3; D is possibly TRBD1 (6 bases). This CDR3 spans 15 amino acids. From germline, CDR1 is MNHEY and CDR2 SVGAGI. Trimming pared 6 bases from V and 0 bases from J, leaving 12 bases between.

The chain is built from TRBV24-1 and TRBJ2-1, with TRBD2 matching 7 bases. The CDR3 is 16 residues long. V was pared by 3 bases and J by 0 bases, with 4 bases of the junction left unmatched. Germline values: CDR1 KGHDR, CDR2 SFDVKD. This CDR3 is CATSDRWTSSYNEQFF. CDR3 nucleotide sequence: TGTGCCACCAGTGATCGGTGGACTAGCTCCTACAATGAGCAGTTCTTC.

The chain is built from TRBV3-1 (or the pseudogene TRBV3-2) and TRBJ1-3; 8 positions agree with TRBD1. V lost 3 bases, J lost 3 bases, and 7 bases stayed unmatched. Germline CDR1 is LGHDT and CDR2 is YNNKEL (reference sequence). This CDR3 is built from 16 residues. The CDR3 reads CASSHSTGVFGNTIYF. The CDR3 DNA follows: TGTGCCAGCAGCCACTCGACAGGGGTTTTTGGAAACACCATATATTTT.

The chain carries TRBV3-1 (or the pseudogene TRBV3-2) and TRBJ2-7; D gene uncertain. The CDR3 consists of 14 residues. V lost 4 bases and J 3 bases, leaving 13 bases between the germline ends. CDR1 is LGHDT, CDR2 YNNKEL, per germline (reference sequence). In DNA, the CDR3 is TGTGCCAGCAGCCCTACCGGGTTCGTCTACGAGCAGTACTTC. It translates to CASSPTGFVYEQYF.

This chain links TRBV30 with TRBJ2-6, with a tentative D call TRBD1 (6 bases). The CDR3 is 14 amino acids. Germline V gives CDR1 GTSNPN, CDR2 SVGIG (reference sequence). V lost 5 bases and J lost 0, with 8 bases in between. The CDR3 region has the DNA TGTGCCTGGGACAGGAGCTCTGGGGCCAACGTCCTGACTTTC. This encodes CAWDRSSGANVLTF.

V is TRBV24-1 and J is TRBJ1-1, with 8 bases identical to TRBD1. Germline assignment: CDR1 KGHDR and CDR2 SFDVKD. Trimming took 4 bases from V and 3 from J; bases not matched to a gene: 6. This CDR3 is built from 15 residues. The DNA for the CDR3 is TGTGCCACCAGTGAGTCAGGGGGCTCTGACACTGAAGCTTTCTTT. Amino acid sequence: CATSESGGSDTEAFF.

Turning to this clone: The junction departs from the called germline gene at one end, perhaps through a read error. This sequence joins TRBV19 and TRBJ2-3; D may be TRBD1 (6 bases). Germline V gene sequence: CDR1 LNHDA, CDR2 SQIVND (reference sequence). CDR3 length: 16 residues. In DNA, the CDR3 is TGTGCCAGTAGTATAGGACAGGCGATACACAGATACGCAGTTGAGTTT. Its protein is CASSIGQAIHRYAVEF.

The V gene is TRBV20-1, the J gene TRBJ1-1, with D possibly TRBD1 on 6 matching bases. The CDR3 length is 11 residues. Per germline, CDR1 DFQATT and CDR2 SNEGSKA (reference sequence). CDR3 DNA sequence: TGCAGGGGGGCCGGGGGGACTGAAGCTTTCTTT. Protein product: CRGAGGTEAFF.

The chain recombines TRBV6-5 with TRBJ1-1, with D unresolved. Germline CDR1 and CDR2: MNHEY and SVGAGI. The CDR3 is 11 amino acids. V lost 6 bases, J lost 7 bases, and 9 bases lay in between. The CDR3 region is CASSSGIEAFF. The CDR3, as DNA: TGTGCCAGCAGCTCCGGTATTGAAGCTTTCTTT.

The rearrangement uses TRBV12-3 or TRBV12-4 and TRBJ1-2; D remains ambiguous. V lost 5 bases, J lost 4 bases, and 11 bases lay in between. The length of the CDR3 is 13 residues. The DNA for the CDR3 is TGTGCCAGCAGTGCCGGGAATGCCTATGGCTACACCTTC. Translation gives CASSAGNAYGYTF.

This clone occurred a few times. The chain's CDR3 is CASSKRRGGGGYTF. The CDR3 region has the DNA TGTGCCAGCAGCAAAAGGCGGGGCGGTGGTGGCTACACCTTC. This chain links TRBV21-1 with TRBJ1-2. TRBV21-1 is classified as a pseudogene. The CDR3 runs to 14 residues.

The rearrangement uses TRBV18 and TRBJ2-1; 16 bases line up with TRBD2. Germline values: CDR1 KGHSH, CDR2 LQKENI. The ends lost 0 bases at V and 7 bases at J; junction bases unmatched: 12. The CDR3 runs to 20 residues. CDR3 sequence: CASSPPGTSGRAGPNNEQFF. The CDR3 coding sequence is TGTGCCAGCTCACCACCCGGGACTAGCGGGAGGGCCGGTCCCAATAATGAGCAGTTCTTC.

V and J are TRBV5-1 and TRBJ2-3; 8 bases agree with TRBD2. The CDR3 has 15 residues. Germline V gene data show CDR1 as SGHRS and CDR2 as YFSETQ. The ends lost 2 bases at V and 1 base at J; junction bases unmatched: 3. This CDR3 is CASSFSGARTDTQYF. In DNA, the CDR3 is TGCGCCAGCAGCTTTAGCGGGGCCCGCACAGATACGCAGTATTTT.

In this sample, this clone turned up once. The V and J genes are TRBV19 and TRBJ1-6; 10 bases align to TRBD1. The germline V gene has CDR1 LNHDA and CDR2 SQIVND (reference sequence). With V trimmed by 4 bases and J by 6 bases, 6 bases remained unmatched. The CDR3 runs to 16 residues. The CDR3 sequence: CASSTDRDRGNSPLHF. As DNA, the CDR3 is TGTGCCAGTAGTACTGACCGGGACAGGGGTAATTCACCCCTCCACTTT.

This rearrangement joins TRBV5-4 to TRBJ2-1, with TRBD2 matching 10 bases. Per germline, CDR1 SGHNT and CDR2 YYREEE (reference sequence). The CDR3 covers 13 residues. V was clipped by 7 bases and J by 6 bases; unmatched bases: 4. This chain's CDR3 is CASAAGGPNEQFF. The CDR3 region has the DNA TGTGCCAGCGCAGCGGGAGGGCCCAATGAGCAGTTCTTC.

A few counts support this clone. This chain connects TRBV12-1 to TRBJ2-7; TRBD2 is taken as the D call from the table, unchecked against the DNA. TRBV12-1 is listed as a pseudogene. The CDR3 contains 15 residues. CDR3 coding DNA: TGTGCCAGCAGCTTCCGGACTAGCGGGAGCTACGAGCAGTACTTC. Residues: CASSFRTSGSYEQYF.

The chain links TRBV29-1 to TRBJ2-7; possibly TRBD1 for D (6 bases). Germline CDR1 and CDR2: SQVTM and ANQGSEA. The V end lost 5 bases, the J end lost 7 bases, and 18 bases lay between the germline ends. The length of the CDR3 is 13 residues. CDR3 loop: CSVSVPGAREQYF. CDR3 sequence (DNA): TGCAGCGTTTCCGTTCCAGGGGCGCGGGAGCAGTACTTC.

V usage is TRBV27 and J usage is TRBJ2-1; TRBD2 aligns across 14 bases. V was clipped by 2 bases and J by 0 bases; unmatched bases: 18. The length of the CDR3 is 23 residues. Germline CDR1 reads MNHEY; CDR2 reads SMNVEV (reference sequence). CDR3 nucleotides: TGTGCCAGCAGTTTACCTCCATCCCCCGGACTAGCGGGAGGCCCGAGCTCCTACAATGAGCAGTTCTTC. As protein: CASSLPPSPGLAGGPSSYNEQFF.